The TCR beta chain under discussion was sequenced for a study of PD-1 and CTLA-4 blockade in melanoma. The CDR3 sequence is 13 residues long. Trimming took 7 bases from V and 3 from J; bases not matched to a gene: 5. Data came from immunoSEQ multiplex PCR; TCRdb stores just in-frame clones and leaves some out. The sample consists of about 16,000 clones, around three quarters of them appearing once. The chain uses TRBV12-3 or TRBV12-4 and TRBJ1-1; 7 positions agree with TRBD1. This specimen was CD8+ T cells from peripheral blood, taken from a patient given anti-PD-1 treatment. The TCR originated in a human donor with melanoma. The CDR3 reads CASNPGGDTEAFF. The CDR3 DNA is TGTGCCAGCAATCCAGGGGGGGACACTGAAGCTTTCTTT.